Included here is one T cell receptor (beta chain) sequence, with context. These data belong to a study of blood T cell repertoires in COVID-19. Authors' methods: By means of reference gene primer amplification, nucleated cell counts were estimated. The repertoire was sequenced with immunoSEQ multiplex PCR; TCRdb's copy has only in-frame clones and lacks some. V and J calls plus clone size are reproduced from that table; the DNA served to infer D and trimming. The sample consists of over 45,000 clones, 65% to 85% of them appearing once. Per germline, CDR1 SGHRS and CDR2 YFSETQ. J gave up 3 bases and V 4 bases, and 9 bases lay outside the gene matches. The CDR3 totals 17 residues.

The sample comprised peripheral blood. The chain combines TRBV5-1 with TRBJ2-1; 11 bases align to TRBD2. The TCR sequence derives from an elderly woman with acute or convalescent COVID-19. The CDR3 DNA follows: TGCGCCAGCAGCCCGTCCCCTCTAGCGGGGGGCTACAATGAGCAGTTCTTC. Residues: CASSPSPLAGGYNEQFF.